The entry that follows covers one T cell receptor beta chain sequence. Produced via immunoSEQ multiplex PCR; TCRdb's table is partial and in-frame only. Of some 96,000 clones listed, approximately 87% were seen once; the top ten hold about 16%. This specimen belongs to a study of T cell responses to AZD1222 COVID-19 vaccine. CDR1 is SGHTA, CDR2 FQGNSA, per germline. Losses at the gene ends were 6 bases for V and 8 bases for J; bases not matched to a gene: 15. CDR3 length: 15 residues. The TCR comes from an adult in good health. The rearrangement links TRBV7-2 to TRBJ1-2, with TRBD1 identical over 7 bases. The starting material was peripheral blood, obtained on day 0 of AZD1222 vaccination. The CDR3 region is CASSQAGQKHSGYTF. The CDR3 nucleotides are TGTGCCAGCAGTCAAGCGGGACAGAAACATTCGGGCTACACCTTC.